Each of the 5 T cell receptor beta chains below was sequenced from the same sample in a study of shared clonotypes between healthy human individuals. Method: immunoSEQ multiplex PCR; TCRdb's copy keeps in-frame clones and lacks some. Of about 490,000 clones detected, about 80% appear once; the ten largest clones hold roughly 12%. The sequencing input was PBMCs. Receptors were obtained from a woman aged 40-49 years in good health. Some clones in this sample may be carry-over from other donors' samples.

This clone was detected only a few times. The chain couples TRBV11-2 to TRBJ2-7; possible D gene TRBD2, 7 bases. The germline V gene has CDR1 SGHAT and CDR2 FQNNGV. This CDR3 has 16 amino acids. V shed 2 bases and J shed 6 bases, with 20 bases lying between them. The CDR3 nucleotides are TGTGCCAGCAGCTTACTGGTCGGGGGGCGAGGTCGCGAGCAGTACTTC. Translation: CASSLLVGGRGREQYF.

The rearrangement links TRBV5-3 to TRBJ1-5; D remains unclear. TRBV5-3 is designated an ORF whose function remains uncertain. Trimming stripped 10 bases from V and 5 bases from J, with 7 bases between. The CDR3 is 10 amino acids. The CDR3 region is CAPLHQPQHF. The CDR3 nucleotides are TGTGCCCCCCTCCATCAGCCCCAGCATTTT.

The chain uses TRBV7-9 and TRBJ1-5, with unresolved D. V lost 5 bases and J lost 0, with 11 bases in between. CDR1 and CDR2 (germline): SEHNR, FQNEAQ (reference sequence). This CDR3 is 15 amino acids long. CDR3 in amino acids: CASSAALDSNQPQHF. The CDR3 region has the DNA TGTGCCAGCAGCGCCGCCCTGGATAGCAATCAGCCCCAGCATTTT.

In its sample, this clone was seen once. J is TRBJ2-7 and V is TRBV4-3, with 8 bases fitting TRBD2. The germline CDR1 and CDR2 sequences are LGHNA and YSLEER. After removal of 4 bases from V and 2 bases from J, the junction contained 22 bases not matched to a gene. The CDR3 has 20 amino acids. CDR3 sequence reads: CASSRMTNIDQRLATYEQYF. The CDR3 DNA reads as TGCGCCAGCAGCCGGATGACTAACATAGACCAAAGACTAGCGACCTACGAGCAGTACTTC.

The chain carries TRBV28 and TRBJ1-4; D not resolved. CDR1 and CDR2 (germline): MDHEN, SYDVKM. The CDR3 is 12 residues long. Trimming shortened V by 6 bases and J by 8 bases, and 10 bases separated the two germline ends. The CDR3 reads CASRSLEEKLFF. CDR3 bases: TGTGCCAGCAGATCCCTCGAGGAAAAACTGTTTTTT. The full variable domain, in which reference TRBV28 and TRBJ1-4 provide the parts outside the CDR3, is DVKVTQSSRYLVKRTGEKVFLECVQDMDHENMFWYRQDPGLGLRLIYFSYDVKMKEKGDIPEGYSVSREKKERFSLILESASTNQTSMYLCASRSLEEKLFFGSGTQLSVL.